This is a list of T cell receptor beta chains from one sample in a study of CD8+ T cells in alopecia areata. Sequencing used immunoSEQ multiplex PCR; TCRdb keeps in-frame clones, though not all of them. Among around 65,000 clones, about 45% were seen once, and the ten largest hold about a sixth. The source was CD8+ T cells sorted from blood, collected at week 0. The receptors were gathered from a human donor with alopecia areata. CDR3s include the opening cysteine and the closing phenylalanine or tryptophan. A D gene is named only where the DNA matches it firmly.

D gene | CDR3 length | V gene | CDR3 protein
TRBD2 | 17 | TRBV15 | CATSTPGRGGSTDTQYF
TRBD1 | 16 | TRBV19 | CASMFGTGGSVPPQHF
NA | 11 | TRBV30 | CAGGAYNEQFF
NA | 16 | TRBV5-4 | CASSLAVSGAADTQYF
NA | 10 | TRBV9 | CASSGGGYTF
NA | 15 | TRBV28 | CASSLWLEAKNIQYF
NA | 11 | TRBV25-1 | CASSDQVEPFF
TRBD1 | 14 | TRBV4-1 | CASSAQGAHQPQHF
NA | 15 | TRBV4-1 | CASSPLEGSSYEQYF
TRBD2 | 14 | TRBV19 | CASSPQRELSEQFF
NA | 14 | TRBV27 | CASMRWGRPGELFF
NA | 13 | TRBV9 | CASSVGRTDTQYF
NA | 12 | TRBV6-5 | CASGRRAETQYF
NA | 15 | TRBV7-6 | CASSRPGSGANVLTF
NA | 13 | TRBV6-6 | CANRGGRYNEQFF
NA | 11 | TRBV6-5 | CASLRGDGYTF
TRBD2 | 16 | TRBV29-1 | CSVEGLAGGRYNEQFF
NA | 12 | TRBV25-1 | CASSWVADTQYF
TRBD2 | 18 | TRBV9 | CASSVKPRLAGSTDTQYF
NA | 13 | TRBV4-1 | CASSSQGTDGYTF
TRBD1 | 17 | TRBV15 | CATSREGRQGALETQYF
TRBD2 | 15 | TRBV27 | CASSLLAGNYNEQFF
NA | 13 | TRBV27 | CASSFRGTGELFF
NA | 17 | TRBV7-9 | CASRVIEQGSYQETQYF
NA | 13 | TRBV29-1 | CSVVAGNTGELFF
TRBD2 | 16 | TRBV25-1 | CASSPARREKIYEQYF
TRBD1 | 14 | TRBV27 | CASRAGGPGETQYF
TRBD1 | 13 | TRBV27 | CASSPGQGSEQYF
NA | 15 | TRBV4-1 | CASSQEGNSNQPQHF
TRBD1 | 14 | TRBV19 | CASSAGTGVYEQYF
NA | 18 | TRBV9 | CASSTPTDGGRDTDTQYF
NA | 11 | TRBV29-1 | CSVEGQGEQYF
TRBD2 | 15 | TRBV27 | CASNKYLAGVNEQFF
TRBD2 | 15 | TRBV7-9 | CASSHSGIGSYEQYF
NA | 15 | TRBV2 | CASSVNPGTSLEAFF
TRBD1 | 14 | TRBV29-1 | CSVEGGTGGYEQYF
NA | 15 | TRBV28 | CASSFIRGGGQPQHF
NA | 12 | TRBV7-9 | CASSSLEETQYF
TRBD2 | 17 | TRBV19 | CASSITSAGVLTGELFF
TRBD2 | 14 | TRBV7-9 | CASRSSSGSNEQFF
NA | 14 | TRBV29-1 | CSVEDINNKNIQYF
NA | 14 | TRBV29-1 | CSVVSLRDYNEQFF
NA | 14 | TRBV2 | CARSPGTTNTEAFF
NA | 11 | TRBV27 | CASSLYGEQYF
NA | 15 | TRBV4-3 | CASSQEWEQSYEQYF
TRBD2 | 15 | TRBV7-9 | CASSEEGTSDSRQFF
TRBD2 | 16 | TRBV4-1 | CASSPGLAGGPGEQYF
TRBD2 | 18 | TRBV27 | CASSLVTSGSPGSYEQYF
TRBD2 | 16 | TRBV14 | CASSNELAGGLETQYF
TRBD1 | 15 | TRBV7-9 | CASSSGGTGHMAQYF